These 2 T cell receptor beta chains share one sample of origin, sequenced in a study of T cell repertoires in cytomegalovirus infection. MiXCR was run by TCRdb on the reads, yielding one entry per CDR3 protein. The sample consists of 250,000 to 300,000 distinct CDR3 sequences, 25% of them appearing once. The sequenced sample was PBMCs. The receptors stem from a human donor in good health (CMV status not recorded). Some clones in this sample may be carry-over from other donors' samples.

The genes are TRBV14 and TRBJ1-2; TRBD1 matches at 9 bases. In germline, CDR1 is SGHDN, CDR2 FVKESK. V trimming: 6 bases; J trimming: 7 bases; junction bases outside the gene matches: 6. This CDR3 spans 13 amino acids. In DNA form, the CDR3 reads TGTGCCAGCAGACAACAGGGGGCGGCTGGCTACACCTTC. Translated: CASRQQGAAGYTF. Together with reference TRBV14 and TRBJ1-2, the CDR3 gives the full variable domain: EAGVTQFPSHSVIEKGQTVTLRCDPISGHDNLYWYRRVMGKEIKFLLHFVKESKQDESGMPNNRFLAERTGGTYSTLKVQPAELEDSGVYFCASRQQGAAGYTFGSGTRLTVV.

The rearrangement uses TRBV2 and TRBJ2-1; 11 nucleotides align to TRBD2. Per the germline V gene, CDR1 is SNHLY and CDR2 is FYNNEI. The CDR3 is made up of 15 amino acids. Germline trimming cut 6 bases from V and 8 bases from J; bases unmatched to any gene: 9. As DNA, the CDR3 is TGTGCCAGCAGCTTAGCGGGAGGGCCTTTGGATGAGCAGTTCTTC. Translating it yields CASSLAGGPLDEQFF.